The rows below give T cell receptor beta chains drawn from one sample of a study of T cell changes during pregnancy in multiple sclerosis. Assay: immunoSEQ multiplex PCR; the TCRdb copy retains only in-frame clones and omits some. This sample has about 77,000 clones, with roughly 91% found just once. The sequencing used peripheral blood, collected after pregnancy. These receptors originate from a female donor in good health, enrolled as a control in a pregnancy study. Both conserved end residues are part of each CDR3. D genes are given only for firm matches. Not every row has a clone size; where given, it reads once, few, many or a size class.

j_call v_call d_call clone_size cdr3_aa cdr3_nt
TRBJ1-1 TRBV28 TRBD1 NA CASSSGQPNTEAFF TGTGCCAGCAGTTCGGGACAGCCGAACACTGAAGCTTTCTTT
TRBJ2-7 TRBV9 NA NA CASSVTGTEGHEQYF TGTGCCAGCAGCGTTACCGGGACTGAGGGGCACGAGCAGTACTTC
TRBJ2-2 TRBV5-1 NA NA CASSLGLSAGELFF TGCGCCAGCAGCTTGGGACTTAGCGCCGGGGAGCTGTTTTTT
TRBJ1-5 TRBV7-5 NA NA CARSRQQGYSNQPQHF TGTGCCAGAAGCCGCCAACAGGGGTATAGCAATCAGCCCCAGCATTTT
TRBJ1-2 TRBV7-2 TRBD1 NA CASSADAGGYGYTF TGTGCCAGCAGCGCTGACGCAGGGGGCTATGGCTACACCTTC
TRBJ2-3 TRBV2 NA NA CASRVGLASTDTQYF TGTGCCAGCAGGGTGGGGCTAGCGAGCACAGATACGCAGTATTTT
TRBJ1-2 TRBV5-4 TRBD1 NA CASSKGQGEDYGYTF TGTGCCAGCAGCAAAGGACAGGGGGAAGACTATGGCTACACCTTC
TRBJ2-7 TRBV5-4 NA NA CASSSDNYEQYF TGTGCCAGCAGCTCGGACAACTACGAGCAGTACTTC
TRBJ2-7 TRBV11-2 TRBD2 NA CASSPSAGTSGRGEQYF TGTGCCAGCAGCCCCAGCGCCGGGACTAGCGGGAGAGGCGAGCAGTACTTC
TRBJ2-7 TRBV28 NA NA CASSGLPYEQYF TGTGCCAGCTCGGGACTCCCCTACGAGCAGTACTTC
TRBJ2-2 TRBV19 TRBD2 NA CASSQTSGSLRYTGELFF TGTGCCAGTAGCCAGACTAGCGGGAGTTTACGGTACACCGGGGAGCTGTTTTTT
TRBJ2-3 TRBV27 NA once CASSRTTRTDTQYF TGTGCCAGCAGTCGGACTACCCGCACAGATACGCAGTATTTT
TRBJ2-5 TRBV11-2 TRBD2 once CASSLASSGLQTQYF TGTGCCAGCAGCTTAGCTAGTAGCGGGTTACAGACCCAGTACTTC
TRBJ2-3 TRBV30 TRBD2 NA CASGGVSSTDTQYF TGTGCCTCGGGGGGGGTTTCTAGCACAGATACGCAGTATTTT
TRBJ2-3 TRBV6-5 NA NA CASSYGAISTDTQYF TGTGCCAGCAGTTACGGGGCCATTAGCACAGATACGCAGTATTTT
TRBJ2-3 TRBV19 NA NA CASSSGYRTGTDTQYF TGTGCCAGTAGTTCAGGATATAGGACAGGCACAGATACGCAGTATTTT
TRBJ2-7 TRBV5-6 NA NA CASSFTDYEQYF TGTGCCAGCAGCTTCACAGACTACGAGCAGTACTTC
TRBJ1-5 TRBV27 NA once CAREGSNQPQHF TGTGCCAGGGAGGGGAGCAATCAGCCCCAGCATTTT
TRBJ2-7 TRBV7-8 TRBD1 NA CASSFPRSGQGGYEQYF TGTGCCAGCAGCTTCCCACGGTCGGGACAGGGGGGGTACGAGCAGTACTTC
TRBJ2-7 TRBV21-1 NA NA CASSKARGGYEQYF TGTGCCAGCAGCAAAGCTAGAGGGGGCTACGAGCAGTACTTC
TRBJ2-1 TRBV12-5 NA NA CASGSKSDEQFF TGTGCTAGTGGTTCAAAGTCGGATGAGCAGTTCTTC
TRBJ2-3 TRBV30 TRBD2 NA CAWSPRTSVTQYF TGTGCCTGGAGTCCCCGGACTAGCGTTACGCAGTATTTT
TRBJ1-5 TRBV6-6 NA NA CASRNPRGGQPQHF TGTGCCAGCAGGAACCCAAGGGGGGGACAGCCCCAGCATTTT
TRBJ1-1 TRBV7-2 TRBD1 NA CASSLPTGDWSTEAFF TGTGCCAGCAGCTTACCGACAGGGGATTGGAGCACTGAAGCTTTCTTT
TRBJ1-2 TRBV7-9 NA NA CASSQGRNYGYTF TGTGCCAGCAGTCAGGGGCGGAACTATGGCTACACCTTC
TRBJ1-2 TRBV6-6 NA NA CASSYQGREYGYTF TGTGCCAGCAGTTACCAAGGCAGGGAATATGGCTACACCTTC
TRBJ2-1 TRBV7-2 TRBD1 NA CASSSPGQGAYNEQFF TGTGCCAGCAGCTCGCCTGGACAGGGGGCTTACAATGAGCAGTTCTTC
TRBJ2-1 TRBV18 NA NA CASSPGRDSYNEQFF TGTGCCAGCTCACCGGGGCGGGACTCCTACAATGAGCAGTTCTTC
TRBJ2-1 TRBV19 TRBD2 once CASSRTSGPYEQFF TGTGCCAGTAGCCGGACTAGCGGACCCTATGAGCAGTTCTTC
TRBJ2-4 TRBV13 TRBD2 NA CASSPLNIALADGVENKNIQYF TGTGCCAGCAGCCCACTTAATATCGCCCTAGCGGATGGGGTTGAAAACAAAAACATTCAGTACTTC
TRBJ2-5 TRBV19 TRBD1 once CASRRTGTPNQETQYF TGTGCCAGTAGACGGACAGGGACCCCTAATCAGGAGACCCAGTACTTC
TRBJ1-2 TRBV27 TRBD1 NA CASSSGTGVDGYTF TGTGCCAGCAGTTCCGGGACAGGCGTTGATGGCTACACCTTC
TRBJ1-2 TRBV5-3 TRBD1 NA CARSLNGTGYIPKGYTF TGTGCCAGAAGCTTAAACGGGACAGGGTACATACCAAAAGGCTACACCTTC
TRBJ2-2 TRBV30 NA NA CAWSVLSSLSGELFF TGTGCCTGGAGTGTACTTAGTAGTTTATCCGGGGAGCTGTTTTTT
TRBJ2-7 TRBV29-1 TRBD2 NA CSVILAGDEQYF TGCAGCGTTATACTAGCGGGAGACGAGCAGTACTTC
TRBJ2-7 TRBV4-2 TRBD2 NA CASSQGTSGDPYEQYF TGTGCCAGCAGCCAAGGGACTAGCGGGGACCCCTACGAGCAGTACTTC
TRBJ2-7 TRBV19 NA NA CASSDGLAIYEQYF TGTGCCAGTAGTGATGGGTTAGCGATCTACGAGCAGTACTTC
TRBJ2-5 TRBV7-9 TRBD2 NA CASSPSGGWQETQYF TGTGCCAGCAGCCCCTCGGGGGGATGGCAAGAGACCCAGTACTTC
TRBJ2-7 TRBV7-9 NA NA CASRSTGSYEQYF TGTGCCAGCAGGTCAACAGGGTCCTACGAGCAGTACTTC
TRBJ2-5 TRBV10-3 NA once CAISDSRGAGETQYF TGTGCCATCAGTGACTCTCGGGGGGCCGGAGAGACCCAGTACTTC
TRBJ2-7 TRBV6-5 NA once CASSYTRFSYEQYF TGTGCCAGCAGTTACACGCGCTTTTCCTACGAGCAGTACTTC
TRBJ2-3 TRBV5-1 TRBD2 NA CASSLLPGGGTDTQYF TGCGCCAGCAGCTTGCTGCCGGGAGGGGGCACAGATACGCAGTATTTT